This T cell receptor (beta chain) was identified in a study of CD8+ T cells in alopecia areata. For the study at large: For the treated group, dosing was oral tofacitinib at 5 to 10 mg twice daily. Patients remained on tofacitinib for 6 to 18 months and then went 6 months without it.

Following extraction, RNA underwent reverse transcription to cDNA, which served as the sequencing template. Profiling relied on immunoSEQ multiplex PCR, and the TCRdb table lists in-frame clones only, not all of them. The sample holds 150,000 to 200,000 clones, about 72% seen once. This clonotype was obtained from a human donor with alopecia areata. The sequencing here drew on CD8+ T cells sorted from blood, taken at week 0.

CDR3: CASGLVIAGRENTEAFF. The CDR3 coding sequence is TGTGCTAGTGGTTTGGTAATAGCTGGGCGGGAGAACACTGAAGCTTTCTTT. The chain joins TRBV12-5 to TRBJ1-1; D not certain. CDR1 is LGHNT, CDR2 FRNRAP, per germline. Trimming removed 0 bases at V and 1 base at J, with 15 bases between. The CDR3 runs 17 residues.